This entry lists 12 T cell receptor beta chains sequenced from one sample in a study of T cell changes during pregnancy in multiple sclerosis. Some clones are missing from TCRdb's copy, which holds only in-frame ones; the method was immunoSEQ multiplex PCR. This table has roughly 38,000 clones, around 92% appearing once. This sample comprised CD8+ T cells from peripheral blood mononuclear cells, obtained before pregnancy. The receptor set was obtained from a female donor with multiple sclerosis, enrolled in a pregnancy study.

This chain uses TRBV19 with TRBJ2-1; TRBD2 aligns across 14 bases. Germline CDR1 is LNHDA and CDR2 is SQIVND (reference sequence). After removal of 5 bases from V and 9 bases from J, the junction contained 6 bases not matched to a gene. The length of the CDR3 is 15 residues. The CDR3 nucleotides read TGTGCCAGTAGTCCCTCGGGGACTAGCGGGAGTGAGCAGTTCTTC. It encodes CASSPSGTSGSEQFF.

This clone is a singleton in its sample. This sequence joins TRBV6-5 and TRBJ2-7, with a weak D call TRBD1 (6 bases). The CDR3 sequence is 13 residues long. Germline CDR1 and CDR2: MNHEY and SVGAGI. Trimming pared 4 bases from V and 4 bases from J, leaving 11 bases between. This CDR3 reads CASSFGQPYEQYF. The CDR3 DNA reads as TGTGCCAGCAGTTTCGGACAGCCATACGAGCAGTACTTC.

The chain carries TRBV7-6 and TRBJ1-2, with 9 bases aligning to TRBD1. The CDR3 totals 14 residues. Germline V gene data show CDR1 as SGHVS and CDR2 as FNYEAQ. V lost 5 bases, J lost 8 bases, and 9 bases stayed unmatched. Here the CDR3 reads CASSPDRGREGYTF. In DNA form, the CDR3 reads TGTGCCAGCAGCCCGGACAGGGGAAGGGAAGGCTACACCTTC.

The rearrangement links TRBV5-4 to TRBJ2-2, with a tentative D call TRBD1 (6 bases). This CDR3 contains 15 residues. Germline CDR1 and CDR2: SGHNT and YYREEE (reference sequence). V was cut by 1 base and J by 5 bases, with 12 bases left in between. CDR3 residues: CASSLPGESTGELFF. CDR3 in DNA: TGTGCCAGCAGCTTGCCAGGGGAATCAACCGGGGAGCTGTTTTTT.

The chain uses TRBV9 and TRBJ1-2; 8 nucleotides line up with TRBD1. This CDR3 has 16 residues. V shed 3 bases and J 1 base; nucleotides not matched to a gene: 8. Per the germline V gene, CDR1 is SGDLS and CDR2 is YYNGEE. DNA of the CDR3: TGTGCCAGCAGCGGCAGGGGGCCGGTTGGTAACTATGGCTACACCTTC. Translated, it gives CASSGRGPVGNYGYTF.

The chain links TRBV21-1 to TRBJ1-2. TRBV21-1 is described as a pseudogene. CDR3 size: 17 residues. The CDR3 DNA is TGTGCCAGCAGGAGGTGGGAGGGGGAACAAGCTAACTATGGCTACACCTTC. Amino acids: CASRRWEGEQANYGYTF.

This chain uses TRBV4-1 with TRBJ2-6; D remains ambiguous. Trimming removed 2 bases at V and 1 base at J, with 9 bases between. This CDR3 contains 16 residues. Germline lookup yields CDR1 MGHRA and CDR2 YSYEKL. The CDR3 coding sequence is TGCGCCAGCAGCCAAAGACTGTCGTCTGGGGCCAACGTCCTGACTTTC. Its translation is CASSQRLSSGANVLTF.

The chain joins TRBV25-1 to TRBJ2-7, with D perhaps matching TRBD1 (6 bases). The germline CDR1 and CDR2 sequences are MGHDK and SYGVNS. Trimming took 7 bases from V and 5 from J, leaving 18 bases between them. CDR3 length: 14 residues. CDR3 in amino acids: CASTGAGDIDEQYF. CDR3 DNA sequence: TGTGCCAGCACCGGGGCAGGGGATATCGACGAGCAGTACTTC.

The V call is TRBV7-8, the J call TRBJ1-1; D is unclear. Germline assignment: CDR1 SGHVS and CDR2 FQNEAQ. This CDR3 has 16 residues. Trimming removed 2 bases from V and 1 base from J, with 14 bases in between. CDR3 bases: TGTGCCAGCAGCTTACTTCGAGAGCTCCCGAACACTGAAGCTTTCTTT. This gives the protein CASSLLRELPNTEAFF.

The chain couples TRBV7-9 to TRBJ2-1, with TRBD2 identical over 13 bases. The CDR3 consists of 17 residues. Trimming removed 6 bases from V and 2 bases from J; junction bases left unmatched: 7. Germline CDR1 SEHNR, CDR2 FQNEAQ (reference sequence). The CDR3 DNA reads as TGTGCCAGCAGAAAAACACTAGCGGGGGGGCCCTACAATGAGCAGTTCTTC. Translation: CASRKTLAGGPYNEQFF.

The chain has TRBV4-1 and TRBJ1-2; TRBD1 agrees at 10 bases. V shed 3 bases and J 0 bases; nucleotides not matched to a gene: 10. Germline-derived CDR1 and CDR2 are MGHRA and YSYEKL. This CDR3 has 18 amino acids. The CDR3 nucleotides read TGCGCCAGCAGCCAGGTGATCCCGGGACAGGGGACTAACTATGGCTACACCTTC. Translating it yields CASSQVIPGQGTNYGYTF.

The chain joins TRBV4-1 to TRBJ2-1, with a weak D call TRBD2 (6 bases). The CDR3 has 15 amino acids. The V end lost 0 bases, the J end lost 9 bases, and 15 bases lay between the germline ends. CDR1 MGHRA and CDR2 YSYEKL come from the germline V gene. CDR3 region: CASSQEKLGGTEQFF. The CDR3 DNA is TGCGCCAGCAGCCAAGAGAAGCTCGGGGGTACTGAGCAGTTCTTC.